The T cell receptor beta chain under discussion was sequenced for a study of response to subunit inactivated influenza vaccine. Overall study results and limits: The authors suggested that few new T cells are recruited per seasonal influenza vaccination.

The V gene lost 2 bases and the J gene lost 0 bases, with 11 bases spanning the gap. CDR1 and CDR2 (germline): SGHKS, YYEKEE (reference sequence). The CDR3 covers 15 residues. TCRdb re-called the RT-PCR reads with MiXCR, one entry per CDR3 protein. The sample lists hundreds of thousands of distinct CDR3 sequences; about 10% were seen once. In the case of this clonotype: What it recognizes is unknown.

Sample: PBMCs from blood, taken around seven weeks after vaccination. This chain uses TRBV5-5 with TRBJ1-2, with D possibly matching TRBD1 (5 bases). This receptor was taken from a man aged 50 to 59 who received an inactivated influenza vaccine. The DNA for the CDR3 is TGTGCCAGCAGCTTAGGGGCGGCACCTAACTATGGCTACACCTTC. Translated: CASSLGAAPNYGYTF.